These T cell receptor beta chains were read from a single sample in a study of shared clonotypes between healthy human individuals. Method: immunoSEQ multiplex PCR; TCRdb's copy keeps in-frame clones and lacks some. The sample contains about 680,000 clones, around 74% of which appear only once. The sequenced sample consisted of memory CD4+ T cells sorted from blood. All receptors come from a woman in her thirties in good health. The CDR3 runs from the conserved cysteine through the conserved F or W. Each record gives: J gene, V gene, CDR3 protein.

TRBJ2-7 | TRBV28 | CASSSGTSGRVSYEQYF
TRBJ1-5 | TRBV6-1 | CATESGYSNQPQHF
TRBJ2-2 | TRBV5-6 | CASSRGLAGSTGELFF
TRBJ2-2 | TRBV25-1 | CASNGQANTGELFF
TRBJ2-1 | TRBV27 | CASSLTSGRENEQFF
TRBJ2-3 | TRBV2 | CANAGVTDTQYF
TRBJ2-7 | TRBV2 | CASSQQGTVPEQYF
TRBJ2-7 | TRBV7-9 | CASSGQVAYEQYF
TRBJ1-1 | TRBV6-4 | CASSVTRENTEAFF
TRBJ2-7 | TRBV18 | CASSPGRVGQDEQYF
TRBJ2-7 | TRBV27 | CASSLSRQGLTEQYF
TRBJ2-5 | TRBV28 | CASSFGNQETQYF
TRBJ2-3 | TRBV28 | CASSQSGQGTDTQYF
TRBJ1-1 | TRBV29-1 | CSVANRGVGEAFF
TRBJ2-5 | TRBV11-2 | CASSLGRGGETQYF
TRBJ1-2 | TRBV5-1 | CASSLDQEVYGYTF
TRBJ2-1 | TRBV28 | CASNSLTSGTYNEQFF
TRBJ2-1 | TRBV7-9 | CASSFSQGVAYNEQFF
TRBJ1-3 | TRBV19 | CASTFGDTIYF
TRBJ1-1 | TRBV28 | CASSAGGAGTEAFF
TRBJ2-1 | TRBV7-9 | CASSFQDFYNEQFF
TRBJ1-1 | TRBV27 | CASSLSRGLAEAFF
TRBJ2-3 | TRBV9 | CASSGLKDTQYF
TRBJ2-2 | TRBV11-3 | CASSLDFGTGSGSTGELFF
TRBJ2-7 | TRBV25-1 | CASSSVLDLTYEQYF
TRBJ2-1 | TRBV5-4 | CASSLEAAKQFF
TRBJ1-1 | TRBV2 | CASSPRQGTNTEAFF
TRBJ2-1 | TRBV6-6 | CASSRGKDEQFF
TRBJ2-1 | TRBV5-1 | CASSLLSGRGVGNNEQFF
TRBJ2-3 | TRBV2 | CASTPQAADTDTQYF
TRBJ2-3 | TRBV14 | CASSQGSSGSTDTQYF
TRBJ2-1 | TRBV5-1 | CASSWTGAPSSYNEQFF
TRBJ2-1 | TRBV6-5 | CASSYSSGRPNEQFF
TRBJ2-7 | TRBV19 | CASSYPDRVHEQYF